Shown below are 13 T cell receptor beta chains from a single sample sequenced in a study of cytomegalovirus exposure and HLA in healthy donors. 60 Vbeta and 13 Jbeta primers were used in PCR. Generated by immunoSEQ multiplex PCR, the TCRdb table keeps only in-frame clones and is missing some. This sample has 180,000 or so clones, with about 80% found just once. The source material was PBMCs. Receptors originate from a man aged 45-65 years in good health and CMV-seropositive.

The chain couples TRBV6-5 to TRBJ1-6, with TRBD1 matching 10 bases. CDR3 size: 13 residues. The germline V gene encodes CDR1 MNHEY and CDR2 SVGAGI. J gave up 10 bases and V 8 bases, and 5 bases lay outside the gene matches. CDR3 in amino acids: CASRGDRGSPLHF. The CDR3 bases are TGTGCCAGCCGTGGGGACAGGGGCTCACCCCTCCACTTT.

The chain couples TRBV4-3 to TRBJ1-2; no definite D call. V lost 1 base, J lost 6 bases, and 12 bases lay in between. Germline V gives CDR1 LGHNA, CDR2 YSLEER. This CDR3 has 14 residues. The CDR3 DNA sequence: TGCGCCAGCAGCCAAGGAGGGATAGGACATGGCTACACCTTC. Its protein product is CASSQGGIGHGYTF.

V and J are TRBV7-3 and TRBJ2-5; TRBD1 agrees at 7 bases. V dropped 5 bases and J dropped 2; count of bases not matched to a gene: 5. Germline CDR1 SGHTA, CDR2 FQGTGA. CDR3 length: 14 amino acids. The CDR3 nucleotides are TGTGCCAGCAGCCCGGGACAGCTACAAGAGACCCAGTACTTC. This sequence encodes CASSPGQLQETQYF.

V is TRBV2 and J is TRBJ1-5; 11 nucleotides line up with TRBD1. Germline values: CDR1 SNHLY, CDR2 FYNNEI. This CDR3 region has 14 residues. J lost 6 bases, V lost 4 bases, and 2 bases had no gene match. The CDR3 bases are TGTGCCAGCAGTGGGACAGGGGGCACTCAGCCCCAGCATTTT. It yields the protein CASSGTGGTQPQHF.

This clone was seen at least ten times. The chain links TRBV7-2 to TRBJ2-2, with TRBD1 matching 7 bases. From germline, CDR1 is SGHTA and CDR2 FQGNSA. The CDR3 contains 17 residues. V lost 5 bases to trimming and J lost 5 bases; unmatched junction nucleotides: 14. CDR3 nucleotide sequence: TGTGCCAGCAGCCAAGCCTCGCTCGGGACAGAGACCGGGGAGCTGTTTTTT. It translates to CASSQASLGTETGELFF.

The V gene is TRBV5-1, the J gene TRBJ1-6; 7 positions match TRBD1. The V gene end was trimmed by 5 bases and the J gene end by 7 bases; junction bases not matched to a gene: 12. CDR3 length equals 16 residues. Germline V CDR1 and CDR2: SGHRS, YFSETQ. The CDR3 coding sequence is TGCGCCAGCAGGGAGACAGGGAAAGGTATCAATTCACCCCTCCACTTT. It is translated as CASRETGKGINSPLHF.

The V and J genes are TRBV2 and TRBJ2-5; possible D gene TRBD1, 5 bases. CDR1 SNHLY and CDR2 FYNNEI come from the germline V gene. This CDR3 spans 12 amino acids. Trimming shortened V by 7 bases and J by 5 bases, and 11 bases separated the two germline ends. In DNA form, the CDR3 reads TGTGCCAGCATGGGCAGGGTGGAGACCCAGTACTTC. It yields the protein CASMGRVETQYF.

This clone occurred a few times. The chain recombines TRBV28 with TRBJ1-4; TRBD1 aligns across 7 bases. V lost 6 bases to trimming and J lost 16 bases; unmatched junction nucleotides: 14. This CDR3 is built from 13 residues. Germline-derived CDR1 and CDR2 are MDHEN and SYDVKM. CDR3 sequence (DNA): TGTGCCAGCAGGGCGTCCCGTCGACAGGGCCCGTTTTTT. Its translation: CASRASRRQGPFF.

The chain carries TRBV2 and TRBJ2-5; 7 positions agree with TRBD1. J was trimmed by 5 bases and V by 6 bases; bases with no gene match: 6. This CDR3 is built from 13 residues. The V gene's germline CDR1 is SNHLY and CDR2 FYNNEI. The CDR3 spells CASSRDSPETQYF. The CDR3 coding sequence is TGTGCCAGCAGCAGGGACAGTCCGGAGACCCAGTACTTC. Supplemented by reference TRBV2 and TRBJ2-5, the full variable domain reads EPEVTQTPSHQVTQMGQEVILRCVPISNHLYFYWYRQILGQKVEFLVSFYNNEISEKSEIFDDQFSVERPDGSNFTLKIRSTKLEDSAMYFCASSRDSPETQYFGPGTRLLVL.

This sequence joins TRBV5-6 and TRBJ2-5; no clear D. Germline V CDR1 and CDR2: SGHDT, YYEEEE. The CDR3 runs 13 residues. V gave up 3 bases and J gave up 5 bases, with 11 bases separating them. The CDR3 nucleotides are TGTGCCAGCAGCTGGGCCTTTGAGGAGACCCAGTACTTC. As protein: CASSWAFEETQYF.

The rearrangement joins TRBV20-1 to TRBJ2-7, with D unclear. CDR3 length: 10 residues. In germline, CDR1 is DFQATT, CDR2 SNEGSKA (reference sequence). V lost 5 bases and J lost 7, with 9 bases in between. The CDR3 coding sequence is TGCAGTGCTCATTCGGAGGAGCAGTACTTC. This codes for CSAHSEEQYF.

The rearrangement joins TRBV7-2 to TRBJ2-7, with a tentative D call TRBD1 (6 bases). V was pared by 3 bases and J by 2 bases, with 23 bases between. CDR1 and CDR2 (germline): SGHTA, FQGNSA. The CDR3 is 18 residues long. The DNA for the CDR3 is TGTGCCAGCAGCTTCGCCCCAGCCGGGACACTCCCGACCTACGAGCAGTACGTC. Its translation is CASSFAPAGTLPTYEQYV.

The V and J genes are TRBV7-9 and TRBJ1-1; 7 bases line up with TRBD1. V lost 5 bases, J lost 5 bases, and 8 bases stayed unmatched. The CDR3 is made up of 14 amino acids. CDR1 is SEHNR and CDR2 is FQNEAQ in the germline V gene (reference sequence). The CDR3 region is CASSPNSRGTEAFF. DNA for the CDR3: TGTGCCAGCAGCCCCAACTCCAGGGGGACTGAAGCTTTCTTT.